Listed here are 24 T cell receptor beta chains from one sample, sequenced in a study of control samples from healthy donors and cancer patients. Data came from immunoSEQ multiplex PCR; TCRdb stores just in-frame clones and leaves some out. The data show around 80,000 clones, 70% to 90% seen once. Sequencing was carried out using blood. The receptors come from a woman between 50 and 59 years old in good health.

This chain links TRBV30 with TRBJ1-2; TRBD1 agrees at 9 bases. There are 15 residues in the CDR3. V lost 4 bases, J lost 6 bases, and 12 bases stayed unmatched. Germline values: CDR1 GTSNPN, CDR2 SVGIG (reference sequence). The DNA for the CDR3 is TGTGCCTGGACGGGGAGGGGACAGGGTGGACATGGCTACACCTTC. Translating gives CAWTGRGQGGHGYTF.

CDR3 nucleotide sequence: TGTGCCAGCAGTGTTACGGAAAGGGGGGAAAAACTGTTTTTT. This codes for CASSVTERGEKLFF. This chain links TRBV6-2 or TRBV6-3 with TRBJ1-4, with D possibly being TRBD1 (6 bases). The CDR3 sequence is 14 residues long. V was cut by 5 bases and J by 8 bases, with 15 bases left in between. Germline V gene lookup returns CDR1 MNHEY and CDR2 SVGEGT.

DNA for the CDR3: TGTGCCACCAGCGGAGGGTTTAGCACAGATACGCAGTATTTT. Translating it yields CATSGGFSTDTQYF. The genes are TRBV19 and TRBJ2-3; TRBD2 might be the D (6 bases). Deletions cut 10 bases from V and 0 bases from J, with 14 bases between. The germline CDR1 and CDR2 sequences are LNHDA and SQIVND (reference sequence). This CDR3 is 14 amino acids long.

The J gene is TRBJ2-7, the V gene TRBV2; D not resolved. The CDR3 runs to 11 residues. Germline V gene sequence: CDR1 SNHLY, CDR2 FYNNEI. The V end lost 4 bases, the J end lost 4 bases, and 5 bases lay between the germline ends. CDR3 protein: CASSGQYEQYF. In nucleotides, the CDR3 is TGTGCCAGCAGTGGACAATACGAGCAGTACTTC.

The chain uses TRBV24-1 and TRBJ1-2; no reliable D call. This CDR3 has 13 residues. Germline V CDR1 and CDR2: KGHDR, SFDVKD. The V and J ends lost 2 bases and 6 bases respectively, with 9 bases between them. CDR3 sequence (DNA): TGTGCCACCAGTGATTCCAGGACGGATGGCTACACCTTC. Amino acid sequence: CATSDSRTDGYTF.

This clone was detected only once. The chain employs TRBV7-9 and TRBJ2-2; 8 bases line up with TRBD1. Germline CDR1 is SEHNR and CDR2 is FQNEAQ (reference sequence). The trim removed 5 bases at V and 6 bases at J, leaving 2 bases unmatched. The CDR3 consists of 13 residues. CDR3 sequence: CASSHRGAGELFF. The CDR3 DNA reads as TGTGCCAGCAGCCACAGGGGGGCCGGGGAGCTGTTTTTT.

The rearrangement links TRBV18 to TRBJ1-3, with TRBD1 matching 7 bases. Germline lookup yields CDR1 KGHSH and CDR2 LQKENI. The trim removed 4 bases at V and 3 bases at J, leaving 3 bases unmatched. The length of the CDR3 is 14 residues. The CDR3 sequence is CASSLTGVGNTIYF. The CDR3 DNA is TGTGCCAGCTCACTAACAGGGGTTGGAAACACCATATATTTT.

This chain connects TRBV6-5 to TRBJ1-5; D not resolved. Germline assignment: CDR1 MNHEY and CDR2 SVGAGI. The length of the CDR3 is 13 residues. V was pared by 10 bases and J by 0 bases, with 10 bases between. CDR3 nucleotide sequence: TGTGCCACCACAGAGAATAGCAATCAGCCCCAGCATTTT. This codes for CATTENSNQPQHF.

This clone was detected once. V gene TRBV4-1 combines with J gene TRBJ1-1; D remains unclear. This CDR3 has 16 amino acids. V was cut by 1 base and J by 3 bases, with 15 bases left in between. Germline values: CDR1 MGHRA, CDR2 YSYEKL. CDR3 sequence reads: CASSQVNLVGYTEAFF. CDR3 DNA sequence: TGCGCCAGCAGCCAAGTGAATTTAGTGGGGTACACTGAAGCTTTCTTT.

This clone showed up just once. The chain recombines TRBV6-5 with TRBJ2-5; D may be TRBD1 (7 bases). V was trimmed by 7 bases and J by 2 bases, leaving 17 bases between them. CDR3 size: 15 residues. Germline CDR1 reads MNHEY; CDR2 reads SVGAGI. The CDR3 region has the DNA TGTGCCAGCATCAACAGGGGTGGAGGGCAAGAGACCCAGTACTTC. Translating it yields CASINRGGGQETQYF.

The J gene is TRBJ2-3, the V gene TRBV5-1; the D is unclear. Germline CDR1 reads SGHRS; CDR2 reads YFSETQ. There are 16 residues in the CDR3. V lost 0 bases, J lost 2 bases, and 13 bases lay in between. The DNA for the CDR3 is TGCGCCAGCAGCTTGGGTGGTCTGGCTGCCACAGATACGCAGTATTTT. This gives the protein CASSLGGLAATDTQYF.

The V call is TRBV7-9, the J call TRBJ1-1; D is undetermined. V was shortened by 3 bases and J by 1 base, with 6 bases between the two germline ends. In germline, CDR1 is SEHNR, CDR2 FQNEAQ (reference sequence). The CDR3 runs 13 residues. The CDR3 is CASSFRQNTEAFF. The CDR3 DNA follows: TGTGCCAGCAGCTTTAGACAGAACACTGAAGCTTTCTTT. The variable domain in full, completed from reference TRBV7-9 and TRBJ1-1, reads DTGVSQNPRHKITKRGQNVTFRCDPISEHNRLYWYRQTLGQGPEFLTYFQNEAQLEKSRLLSDRFSAERPKGSFSTLEIQRTEQGDSAMYLCASSFRQNTEAFFGQGTRLTVV.

The sample holds one count of this clone. The J gene is TRBJ1-4, the V gene TRBV29-1; 7 bases align to TRBD1. Trimming removed 6 bases from V and 7 bases from J; junction bases left unmatched: 11. The CDR3 totals 14 residues. CDR1 and CDR2 from the germline V gene are SQVTM and ANQGSEA. CDR3 sequence (DNA): TGCAGCGTGGCCCCAGGGGGAGTAAGTGAAAAACTGTTTTTT. It translates to CSVAPGGVSEKLFF.

The genes are TRBV6-5 and TRBJ1-1; 7 nucleotides match TRBD1. V lost 7 bases to trimming and J lost 5 bases; unmatched junction nucleotides: 4. CDR3 length: 12 amino acids. The germline V gene encodes CDR1 MNHEY and CDR2 SVGAGI. The CDR3 spells CASKRGQTEAFF. The DNA of the CDR3 is TGTGCCAGCAAGAGGGGACAGACTGAAGCTTTCTTT.

The rearrangement joins TRBV19 to TRBJ2-2; D gene unclear. The CDR3 length is 14 residues. Germline assignment: CDR1 LNHDA and CDR2 SQIVND (reference sequence). Trimming removed 1 base at V and 5 bases at J, with 8 bases between. In DNA, the CDR3 is TGTGCCAGTAGTATAGCCCGAGTAACCGGGGAGCTGTTTTTT. Its protein product is CASSIARVTGELFF.

The V call is TRBV29-1, the J call TRBJ1-2, with TRBD1 matching over 7 bases. Germline V gene data show CDR1 as SQVTM and CDR2 as ANQGSEA. The CDR3 has 13 amino acids. V lost 5 bases and J lost 6; bases outside the gene matches: 9. CDR3 region: CSVKLRGLDGYTF. Here the CDR3 DNA reads TGCAGCGTTAAGCTGAGGGGGCTCGATGGCTACACCTTC.

This clone was observed a single time. The chain carries TRBV11-2 and TRBJ2-7; D is uncertain. The CDR3 runs to 14 residues. Germline CDR1 is SGHAT and CDR2 is FQNNGV. V lost 1 base and J lost 3, with 10 bases in between. In DNA form, the CDR3 reads TGTGCCAGCAGCTTAGGTCGGACGGGCTACGAGCAGTACTTC. It encodes CASSLGRTGYEQYF.

V usage is TRBV2 and J usage is TRBJ1-1; D may be TRBD1 (6 bases). Germline lookup yields CDR1 SNHLY and CDR2 FYNNEI. CDR3 length: 15 residues. The V and J ends lost 6 bases and 3 bases respectively, with 17 bases between them. CDR3 coding DNA: TGTGCCAGCAGGGAGCGCGGGGGCAGGGACACTGAAGCTTTCTTT. This sequence encodes CASRERGGRDTEAFF.

The genes are TRBV18 and TRBJ1-4; D is uncertain. The CDR3 loop spans 12 amino acids. Trimming removed 2 bases from V and 7 bases from J, with 5 bases in between. The germline V gene encodes CDR1 KGHSH and CDR2 LQKENI. The CDR3 DNA reads as TGTGCCAGCTCACCAGACCGTGAAAAACTGTTTTTT. This sequence encodes CASSPDREKLFF.

The J gene is TRBJ1-5, the V gene TRBV29-1; maybe TRBD1 (6 bases). V lost 7 bases, J lost 4 bases, and 11 bases lay in between. CDR3 length: 12 residues. The V gene's germline CDR1 is SQVTM and CDR2 ANQGSEA. The CDR3 sequence: CSARDNNQPQHF. The CDR3 DNA is TGCAGCGCCCGGGACAATAATCAGCCCCAGCATTTT.

The rearrangement links TRBV6-5 to TRBJ1-6, with D uncertain. CDR1 is MNHEY, CDR2 SVGAGI, per germline. The CDR3 sequence is 13 residues long. Trimming took 9 bases from V and 0 from J, leaving 6 bases between them. The CDR3 DNA reads as TGTGCCAGTATCAGCTCCTATAATTCACCCCTCCACTTT. It codes for CASISSYNSPLHF.

V gene TRBV6-5 combines with J gene TRBJ2-5, with no clear D. Germline lookup yields CDR1 MNHEY and CDR2 SVGAGI. This CDR3 comprises 13 residues. V lost 6 bases and J lost 5, with 13 bases in between. CDR3 region: CASSRKVGETQYF. The DNA for the CDR3 is TGTGCCAGCAGCCGAAAGGTGGGCGAGACCCAGTACTTC.

The CDR3 DNA reads TGTGCCAGCAGCTTAGGGGCAGGTTATGGCTACACCTTC. Amino acid sequence: CASSLGAGYGYTF. The chain has TRBV7-9 and TRBJ1-2, with D hard to call. The CDR3 runs to 13 residues. The V gene's germline CDR1 is SEHNR and CDR2 FQNEAQ (reference sequence). V lost 1 base and J 5 bases, leaving 8 bases between the germline ends. Full variable domain (missing parts from reference TRBV7-9 and TRBJ1-2): DTGVSQNPRHKITKRGQNVTFRCDPISEHNRLYWYRQTLGQGPEFLTYFQNEAQLEKSRLLSDRFSAERPKGSFSTLEIQRTEQGDSAMYLCASSLGAGYGYTFGSGTRLTVV.

The J gene is TRBJ2-2, the V gene TRBV14; D is possibly TRBD1 (6 bases). Trimming pared 0 bases from V and 1 base from J, leaving 6 bases between. The CDR3 is 15 amino acids. CDR1 and CDR2 (germline): SGHDN, FVKESK. The DNA for the CDR3 is TGTGCCAGCAGCCAAGAGGGACAGAACACCGGGGAGCTGTTTTTT. Translating gives CASSQEGQNTGELFF.